The 5 T cell receptor beta chains listed next were all sequenced from one sample in a study of ipilimumab plus nivolumab after autologous stem cell transplantation. Repertoires were generated with immunoSEQ multiplex PCR, while TCRdb's copy carries only in-frame clones and drops some. The table shows 15,000 to 20,000 clones, with 81% occurring only once. Here the sequenced sample was PBMCs, taken in a trial of ipilimumab plus nivolumab as post-transplant consolidation. The receptors originated from a male donor with diffuse large B-cell lymphoma.

The chain combines TRBV7-2 with TRBJ1-4, with D maybe TRBD1 (5 bases). From germline, CDR1 is SGHTA and CDR2 FQGNSA. The CDR3 sequence is 16 residues long. Trimming took 1 base from V and 2 from J, leaving 11 bases between them. The CDR3 nucleotides are TGTGCCAGCAGCTTAGGACAGAAATTGACTAATGAAAAACTGTTTTTT. Its translation: CASSLGQKLTNEKLFF.

The chain links TRBV7-9 to TRBJ2-1, with 10 bases lining up with TRBD2. The CDR3 totals 17 residues. V shed 1 base and J 6 bases; nucleotides not matched to a gene: 9. The germline gives CDR1 SEHNR, CDR2 FQNEAQ (reference sequence). The CDR3, as DNA: TGTGCCAGCAGCTTAGTGGGTGAGCGGGGGGGCCGCAATGAGCAGTTCTTC. Translated: CASSLVGERGGRNEQFF.

This clone appeared a single time. This sequence joins TRBV6-4 and TRBJ2-3; the D gene is possibly TRBD2 (7 bases). Germline V lookup: CDR1 MRHNA, CDR2 SNTAGT. CDR3 length: 17 amino acids. V lost 0 bases to trimming and J lost 1 base, with 14 bases between them. CDR3 residues: CASSDSAGAGGTDTQYF. CDR3 sequence (DNA): TGTGCCAGCAGTGACTCTGCGGGGGCGGGGGGCACAGATACGCAGTATTTT.

The V call is TRBV6-6, the J call TRBJ2-3, with D unresolved. This CDR3 has 13 amino acids. In germline, CDR1 is MNHNY, CDR2 SVGAGI (reference sequence). V dropped 2 bases and J dropped 4 bases, with 7 bases sitting between them. The CDR3 spells CASSYRVSDTQYF. The CDR3 DNA follows: TGTGCCAGCAGTTACAGGGTATCAGATACGCAGTATTTT.

The chain recombines TRBV6-1 with TRBJ1-1, with D perhaps matching TRBD1 (5 bases). The CDR3 runs to 11 residues. V gave up 9 bases and J gave up 7 bases, with 12 bases separating them. CDR1 and CDR2 (germline): MNHNS, SASEGT. The CDR3 spells CARQGGLEAFF. CDR3 sequence (DNA): TGTGCCAGGCAGGGAGGTCTTGAAGCTTTCTTT.